A selection of T cell receptor beta chains follows, all from one sample in a study of blood T cell repertoires in COVID-19. Libraries were prepared by immunoSEQ multiplex PCR; TCRdb keeps only in-frame clonotypes and omits some of them. The sample includes over 75,000 clones, 80% to 95% of them seen just once. The sample was peripheral blood. These receptors were collected from a human donor with active COVID-19. The donor label of this sample is uncertain. Each CDR3 is given with its conserved first and last residue. Each record gives: V gene, D gene, clone size, J gene, CDR3 DNA, CDR3 protein. D genes are given only for firm matches. Size values are once, few and many counts, or a class for expanded clones, and some rows have none.

>TRBV12-3/TRBV12-4|.|once|TRBJ2-3
TGTGCCAGCAGTAGAGGCACAGATACGCAGTATTTT
CASSRGTDTQYF
>TRBV6-5|.|.|TRBJ2-3
TGTGCCAGCCAAGCGGGCGAAACCACAGATACGCAGTATTTT
CASQAGETTDTQYF
>TRBV2|.|.|TRBJ1-2
TGTGCCAGCAGCGGAGGCCCGGCAGCCAACTATGGCTACACCTTC
CASSGGPAANYGYTF
>TRBV3-1/TRBV3-2|TRBD2|.|TRBJ2-1
TGTGCCAGCAGCCAAATGACTAGCAGTGAGCAGTTCTTC
CASSQMTSSEQFF
>TRBV21-1|.|.|TRBJ1-1
TGTGCCAGCAGCACGACAGACCCAAGAACTGAAGCTTTCTTT
CASSTTDPRTEAFF
>TRBV4-1|TRBD2|.|TRBJ2-2
TGCGCCAGCAGCCAAGATCAATCCTGGACTAGCGCGGGCGGGGAGCTGTTTTTT
CASSQDQSWTSAGGELFF
>TRBV14|.|.|TRBJ2-1
TGTGCCAGCAGCCAGGACAGCCTGCGGGAGTGGAATGAGCAGTTCTTC
CASSQDSLREWNEQFF
>TRBV28|TRBD1|.|TRBJ1-2
TGTGCCAGCAGTTCCGGGACAGGGCCTAACTATGGCTACACCTTC
CASSSGTGPNYGYTF
>TRBV3-1/TRBV3-2|TRBD1|.|TRBJ2-5
TGTGCCAGCAGCCGAGACAGGGGGAAGACCCAGTACTTC
CASSRDRGKTQYF
>TRBV5-1|.|.|TRBJ1-5
TGCGCCAGCAGCTTGGGGGGGGTAGATCAGCCCCAGCATTTT
CASSLGGVDQPQHF
>TRBV5-1|.|once|TRBJ1-2
TGCGCCAGCCGCGGTGCCACTCTCCTAGGGGACTATGGCTACACCTTC
CASRGATLLGDYGYTF
>TRBV18|.|.|TRBJ1-4
TGTGCCAGCTCACAGTCGCAGGCCTGGGAAAAACTGTTTTTT
CASSQSQAWEKLFF
>TRBV6-2/TRBV6-3|.|.|TRBJ2-7
TGTGCCAGCAGTTTCGGCGGCAGGGCCGCCTACGAGCAGTACTTC
CASSFGGRAAYEQYF
>TRBV6-2/TRBV6-3|.|.|TRBJ1-1
TGTGCCAGCAGTTTCAGGGCCCCTGAAGCTTTCTTT
CASSFRAPEAFF
>TRBV14|.|.|TRBJ2-7
TGTGCCAGCAGCCAAGATAGCGTCTACGAGCAGTACTTC
CASSQDSVYEQYF
>TRBV27|.|.|TRBJ2-3
TGTGCCAGCAGTCCTAGTCCACCTAAAAATACGCAGTATTTT
CASSPSPPKNTQYF
>TRBV28|TRBD2|.|TRBJ2-1
TGTGCCAGCAGTGCTCTCACGGGGGGGCCTTACAATGAGCAGTTCTTC
CASSALTGGPYNEQFF
>TRBV9|TRBD1|.|TRBJ1-6
TGTGCCAGCAGCTCCCTACAGGGGAACTCACCCCTCCACTTT
CASSSLQGNSPLHF
>TRBV28|TRBD1|.|TRBJ1-2
TGTGCCAGCAGTTCATCGGGACAGTTTTTAATAGGCTACACCTTC
CASSSSGQFLIGYTF
>TRBV5-6|.|.|TRBJ2-2
TGTGCCAGCAGCTTAGGACAGTTCCCCGGGGAGCTGTTTTTT
CASSLGQFPGELFF
>TRBV6-5|.|.|TRBJ1-1
TGTGCCAGCAGTTACTCCCGGGGTAACGAAGCTTTCTTT
CASSYSRGNEAFF